The TCR beta chain under discussion was sequenced for a study of beta chain features in type 1 diabetes. Isolated RNA was reverse transcribed in full, so expressed TCRB transcripts were sequenced. The data were produced by immunoSEQ multiplex PCR, yet TCRdb's version contains in-frame clones alone and is incomplete. The sample has under 550,000 clones; 10% to 12% are singletons. Per the germline V gene, CDR1 is SGDLS and CDR2 is YYNGEE. The CDR3 length is 17 residues. The ends lost 4 bases at V and 4 bases at J; junction bases unmatched: 6. The source material was naive CD4+ T cells from blood. The clonotype originates from a woman younger than 35 in good health. The V gene is TRBV9, the J gene TRBJ2-2, with 14 positions matching TRBD2. CDR3 loop: CASSIGLAGGSTGELFF. The CDR3, as DNA: TGTGCCAGCAGCATTGGACTAGCGGGAGGCTCCACCGGGGAGCTGTTTTTT. Full variable domain (outside the CDR3, taken from reference TRBV9 and TRBJ2-2): DSGVTQTPKHLITATGQRVTLRCSPRSGDLSVYWYQQSLDQGLQFLIQYYNGEERAKGNILERFSAQQFPDLHSELNLSSLELGDSALYFCASSIGLAGGSTGELFFGEGSRLTVL.